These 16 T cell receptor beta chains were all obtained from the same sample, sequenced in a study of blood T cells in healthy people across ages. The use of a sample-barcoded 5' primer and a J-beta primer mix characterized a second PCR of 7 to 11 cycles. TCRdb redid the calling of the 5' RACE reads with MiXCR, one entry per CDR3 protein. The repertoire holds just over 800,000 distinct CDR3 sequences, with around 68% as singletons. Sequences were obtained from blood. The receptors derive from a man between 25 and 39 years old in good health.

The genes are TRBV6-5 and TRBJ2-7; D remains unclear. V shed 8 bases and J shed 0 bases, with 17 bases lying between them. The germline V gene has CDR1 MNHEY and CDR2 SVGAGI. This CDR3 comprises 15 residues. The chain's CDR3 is CASSLSESSSYEQYF. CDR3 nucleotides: TGTGCCAGCTCCCTAAGCGAGTCTAGCTCCTACGAGCAGTACTTC.

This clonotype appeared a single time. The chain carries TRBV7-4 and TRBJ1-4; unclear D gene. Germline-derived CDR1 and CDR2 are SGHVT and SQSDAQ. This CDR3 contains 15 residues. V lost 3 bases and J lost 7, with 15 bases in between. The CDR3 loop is CASSFGRESGEKLFF. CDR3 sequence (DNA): TGTGCCAGCAGCTTTGGGAGGGAGTCCGGTGAAAAACTGTTTTTT.

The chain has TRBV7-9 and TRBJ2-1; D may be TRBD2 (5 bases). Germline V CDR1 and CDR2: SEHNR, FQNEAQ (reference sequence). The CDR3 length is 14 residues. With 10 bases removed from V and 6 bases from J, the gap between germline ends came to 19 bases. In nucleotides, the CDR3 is TGTGCCATCGAAACCGGAGCGGTGCTCAATGAGCAGTTCTTC. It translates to CAIETGAVLNEQFF.

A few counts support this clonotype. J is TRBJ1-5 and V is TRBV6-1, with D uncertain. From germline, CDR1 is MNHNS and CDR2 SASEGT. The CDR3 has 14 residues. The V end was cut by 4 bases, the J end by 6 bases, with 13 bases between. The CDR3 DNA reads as TGTGCCAGCAGTGTGGCGGGGATTCGTCAGCCCCAGCATTTT. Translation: CASSVAGIRQPQHF.

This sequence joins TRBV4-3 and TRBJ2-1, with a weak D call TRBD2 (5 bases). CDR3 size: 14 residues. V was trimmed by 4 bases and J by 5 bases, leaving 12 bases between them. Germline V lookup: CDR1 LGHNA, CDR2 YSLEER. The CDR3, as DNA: TGCGCCAGCAGCCCTGGAGGACTGAACAATGAGCAGTTCTTC. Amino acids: CASSPGGLNNEQFF.

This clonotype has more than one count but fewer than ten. CDR3 protein: CASSYSKAPETQYF. The CDR3 DNA sequence: TGTGCCAGCAGTTACTCGAAGGCCCCCGAGACCCAGTACTTC. The genes are TRBV6-5 and TRBJ2-5; D call uncertain. Per the germline V gene, CDR1 is MNHEY and CDR2 is SVGAGI. This CDR3 is built from 14 residues. The V and J ends lost 0 bases and 5 bases respectively, with 10 bases between them.

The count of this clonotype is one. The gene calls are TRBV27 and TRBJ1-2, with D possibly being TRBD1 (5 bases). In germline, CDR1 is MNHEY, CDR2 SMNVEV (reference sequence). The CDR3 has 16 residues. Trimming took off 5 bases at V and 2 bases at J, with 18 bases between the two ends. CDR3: CASSGWAGRKNYGYTF. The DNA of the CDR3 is TGTGCCAGCAGTGGGTGGGCAGGGAGAAAAAACTATGGCTACACCTTC.

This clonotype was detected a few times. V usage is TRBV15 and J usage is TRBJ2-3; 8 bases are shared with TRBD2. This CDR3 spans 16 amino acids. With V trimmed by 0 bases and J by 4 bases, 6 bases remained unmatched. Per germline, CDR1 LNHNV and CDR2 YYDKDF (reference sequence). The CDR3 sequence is CATSRDRGSGADTQYF. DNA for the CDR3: TGTGCCACCAGCAGAGATCGCGGTAGCGGGGCAGATACGCAGTATTTT.

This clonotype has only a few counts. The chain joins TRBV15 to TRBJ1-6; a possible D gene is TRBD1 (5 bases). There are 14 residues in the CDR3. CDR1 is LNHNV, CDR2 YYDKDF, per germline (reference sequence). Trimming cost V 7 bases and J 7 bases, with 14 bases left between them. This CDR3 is CATTSRGGNSPLHF. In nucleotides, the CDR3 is TGTGCCACCACCTCCCGGGGGGGGAATTCACCCCTCCACTTT.

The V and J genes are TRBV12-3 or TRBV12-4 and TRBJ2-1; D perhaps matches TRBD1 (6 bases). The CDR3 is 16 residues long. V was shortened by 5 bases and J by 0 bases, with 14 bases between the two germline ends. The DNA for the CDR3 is TGTGCCAGCAGTCAGAGGGACACGAGCTCCTACAATGAGCAGTTCTTC. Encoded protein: CASSQRDTSSYNEQFF.

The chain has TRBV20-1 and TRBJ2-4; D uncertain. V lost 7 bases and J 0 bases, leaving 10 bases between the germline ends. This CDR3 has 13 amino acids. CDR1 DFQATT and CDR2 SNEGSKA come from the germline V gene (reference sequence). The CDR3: CSGAAVAKNIQYF. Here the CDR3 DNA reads TGCAGTGGGGCGGCTGTAGCCAAAAACATTCAGTACTTC.

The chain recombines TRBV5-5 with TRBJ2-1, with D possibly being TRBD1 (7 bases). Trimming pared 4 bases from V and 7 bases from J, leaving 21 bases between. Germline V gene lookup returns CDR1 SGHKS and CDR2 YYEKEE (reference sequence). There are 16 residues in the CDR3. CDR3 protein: CASSIRGPGGGNEQFF. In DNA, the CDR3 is TGTGCCAGCAGCATCCGGGGTCCAGGGGGAGGTAATGAGCAGTTCTTC.

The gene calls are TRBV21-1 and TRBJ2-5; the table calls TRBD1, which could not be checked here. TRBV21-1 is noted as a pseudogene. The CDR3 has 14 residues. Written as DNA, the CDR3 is TGTGCCAGCAGCAATCAAACAGGGAAGGAGACCCAGTACTTC. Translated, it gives CASSNQTGKETQYF.

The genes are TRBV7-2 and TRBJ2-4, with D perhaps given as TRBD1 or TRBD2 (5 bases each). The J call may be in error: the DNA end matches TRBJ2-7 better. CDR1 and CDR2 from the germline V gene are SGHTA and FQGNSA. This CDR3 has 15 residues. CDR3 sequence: CASSPFRGEAYEQYF. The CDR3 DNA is TGTGCCAGCAGCCCATTTCGAGGGGAAGCCTACGAGCAGTACTTC.

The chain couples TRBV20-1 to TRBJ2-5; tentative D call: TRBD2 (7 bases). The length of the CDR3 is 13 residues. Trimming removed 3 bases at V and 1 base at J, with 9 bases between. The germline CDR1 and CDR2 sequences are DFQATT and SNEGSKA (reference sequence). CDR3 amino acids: CSASRGGQETQYF. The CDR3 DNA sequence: TGCAGTGCTAGTAGGGGGGGCCAAGAGACCCAGTACTTC.

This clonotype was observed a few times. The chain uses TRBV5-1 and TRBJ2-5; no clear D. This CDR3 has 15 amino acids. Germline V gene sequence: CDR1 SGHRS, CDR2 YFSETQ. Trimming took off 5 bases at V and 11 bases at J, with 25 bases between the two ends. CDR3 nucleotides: TGCGCCAGCAGTGGAGAAGACTTCGTGAATGAGGAGCAGTACTTC. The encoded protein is CASSGEDFVNEEQYF.